These T cell receptor beta chains were read from a single sample in a study of T cells in Graves' hyperthyroidism and ophthalmopathy. MiXCR was run by TCRdb on the multiplex PCR reads, yielding one entry per CDR3 protein. This repertoire shows a few hundred thousand distinct CDR3 sequences, around 13% found once; its top ten account for roughly a fifth. Sequencing used blood. The source is a woman aged 30 to 39 with Graves' ophthalmopathy. Each CDR3 is given with its conserved first and last residue. The order of the fields is clone size, J gene, V gene, D gene, CDR3 protein, CDR3 DNA. A D gene is named only where the DNA matches it firmly. Rows give clone size only sometimes, using once, few, many, or a class for an expanded clone.

size: many; J: TRBJ1-4; V: TRBV18; D: TRBD1; CDR3: CASSPPGQGFREKLFF; DNA: TGTGCCAGCTCACCGCCAGGACAGGGCTTCAGGGAAAAACTGTTTTTT
size: many; J: TRBJ1-5; V: TRBV18; D: TRBD1; CDR3: CASSPTGYNQPQHF; DNA: TGTGCCAGCTCACCGACAGGGTATAATCAGCCCCAGCATTTT
size: .; J: TRBJ2-7; V: TRBV19; D: TRBD1; CDR3: CASSIAGTGVYEQYF; DNA: TGTGCCAGTAGTATCGCCGGGACAGGGGTCTACGAGCAGTACTTC
size: many; J: TRBJ2-7; V: TRBV6-5; D: TRBD2; CDR3: CASPFKAGGGNYEQYF; DNA: TGTGCCAGCCCCTTCAAGGCCGGCGGGGGGAACTACGAGCAGTACTTC
size: many; J: TRBJ2-1; V: TRBV7-9; D: TRBD1; CDR3: CASSLGQTNEQFF; DNA: TGTGCCAGCAGCTTGGGACAGACTAATGAGCAGTTCTTC
size: few; J: TRBJ2-7; V: TRBV5-6; D: .; CDR3: CASSLYALLGNEQYF; DNA: TGTGCCAGCAGCTTGTATGCCTTACTGGGCAACGAGCAGTACTTC
size: many; J: TRBJ1-1; V: TRBV12-3/TRBV12-4; D: TRBD1; CDR3: CASSLDREMNTEAFF; DNA: TGTGCCAGCAGTCTGGACAGGGAGATGAACACTGAAGCTTTCTTT
size: once; J: TRBJ1-6; V: TRBV7-2; D: .; CDR3: CASSSLPGGNSLLHF; DNA: TGTGCCAGCAGCTCCTTGCCTGGGGGAAATTCACTCCTCCACTTT
size: .; J: TRBJ2-2; V: TRBV6-1; D: .; CDR3: CASKFGGKANTGELFF; DNA: TGTGCCAGCAAATTCGGCGGGAAGGCGAACACCGGGGAGCTGTTTTTT
size: many; J: TRBJ1-6; V: TRBV28; D: TRBD1; CDR3: CASSGQGAESPLHF; DNA: TGTGCCAGCAGTGGACAGGGGGCGGAATCACCCCTCCACTTT
size: many; J: TRBJ1-2; V: TRBV20-1; D: .; CDR3: CSATQGRGYTF; DNA: TGCAGTGCTACACAGGGACGTGGCTACACCTTC
size: .; J: TRBJ1-6; V: TRBV6-5; D: TRBD1; CDR3: CASSYSGGDSPLHF; DNA: TGTGCCAGCAGTTACTCAGGGGGCGATTCACCCCTCCACTTT
size: few; J: TRBJ1-5; V: TRBV15; D: .; CDR3: CATSRGGQVSNQPQHF; DNA: TGTGCCACCAGCAGAGGAGGACAAGTTAGCAATCAGCCCCAGCATTTT
size: many; J: TRBJ2-7; V: TRBV7-2; D: TRBD2; CDR3: CASSVTSGLLYEQYF; DNA: TGTGCCAGCAGCGTAACTTCGGGACTACTCTACGAGCAGTACTTC
size: .; J: TRBJ2-1; V: TRBV7-2; D: TRBD2; CDR3: CASSLSGGASYNEQFF; DNA: TGTGCCAGCAGCCTCAGCGGGGGAGCTTCCTACAATGAGCAGTTCTTC
size: many; J: TRBJ2-5; V: TRBV11-2; D: .; CDR3: CASSLDRGTQETQYF; DNA: TGTGCCAGCAGCTTAGATAGGGGGACCCAAGAGACCCAGTACTTC
size: .; J: TRBJ2-2; V: TRBV6-1; D: .; CDR3: CASSPPATGELFF; DNA: TGTGCCAGCAGTCCCCCGGCAACCGGGGAGCTGTTTTTT
size: many; J: TRBJ2-1; V: TRBV2; D: .; CDR3: CASRRAKTSYNEQFF; DNA: TGTGCCAGCAGACGAGCCAAAACCTCCTACAATGAGCAGTTCTTC
size: .; J: TRBJ2-1; V: TRBV2; D: TRBD2; CDR3: CASTYSGGAGNEQFF; DNA: TGTGCCAGCACCTATAGCGGGGGGGCCGGTAATGAGCAGTTCTTC
size: .; J: TRBJ1-2; V: TRBV29-1; D: .; CDR3: CSAPDRRQGYTF; DNA: TGCAGCGCCCCGGACCGTAGACAGGGCTACACCTTC
size: many; J: TRBJ2-2; V: TRBV6-5; D: TRBD1; CDR3: CASSYAGQGHHTGELFF; DNA: TGTGCCAGCAGTTACGCGGGACAGGGGCATCACACCGGGGAGCTGTTTTTT
size: .; J: TRBJ1-3; V: TRBV19; D: .; CDR3: CASSASRDSGNTIYF; DNA: TGTGCCAGTAGTGCCTCGAGGGACTCTGGAAACACCATATATTTT
size: .; J: TRBJ2-1; V: TRBV11-3; D: .; CDR3: CASSLGSPRYNEQFF; DNA: TGTGCCAGCAGCTTAGGTAGCCCCCGATACAATGAGCAGTTCTTC
size: many; J: TRBJ2-3; V: TRBV19; D: .; CDR3: CASSPTGYTDTQYF; DNA: TGTGCCAGTAGTCCTACAGGGTACACAGATACGCAGTATTTT
size: .; J: TRBJ1-3; V: TRBV19; D: .; CDR3: CASSISTGRSGNTIYF; DNA: TGTGCCAGTAGTATATCGACGGGGAGGTCTGGAAACACCATATATTTT
size: .; J: TRBJ2-2; V: TRBV11-2; D: .; CDR3: CASSLSARGLASGELFF; DNA: TGTGCCAGCAGCTTATCGGCCAGGGGTCTGGCTAGCGGGGAGCTGTTTTTT
size: .; J: TRBJ2-3; V: TRBV4-2; D: TRBD2; CDR3: CASSSPGGRGSADTQYF; DNA: TGTGCCAGCAGCTCACCGGGGGGGCGGGGGAGCGCAGATACGCAGTATTTT
size: many; J: TRBJ2-1; V: TRBV20-1; D: .; CDR3: CSARDYLASEGNEQFF; DNA: TGCAGTGCTAGAGATTATCTCGCTAGCGAAGGCAATGAGCAGTTCTTC
size: many; J: TRBJ1-1; V: TRBV18; D: .; CDR3: CASSVTGNTEAFF; DNA: TGTGCCAGCTCAGTTACAGGGAACACTGAAGCTTTCTTT
size: many; J: TRBJ2-1; V: TRBV10-2; D: .; CDR3: CASSFSDGSSYNEQFF; DNA: TGCGCCAGCAGTTTCTCGGACGGAAGCTCCTACAATGAGCAGTTCTTC
size: .; J: TRBJ1-4; V: TRBV29-1; D: .; CDR3: CSVVGTNEKLFF; DNA: TGCAGCGTTGTTGGAACTAATGAAAAACTGTTTTTT
size: .; J: TRBJ2-2; V: TRBV27; D: TRBD1; CDR3: CASSLRWTGSGELFF; DNA: TGTGCCAGCAGTTTAAGGTGGACAGGGTCCGGGGAGCTGTTTTTT
size: many; J: TRBJ2-2; V: TRBV24-1; D: .; CDR3: CATSDLQGRPGMDTGELFF; DNA: TGTGCCACCAGTGATTTGCAAGGCCGACCAGGGATGGACACCGGGGAGCTGTTTTTT
size: few; J: TRBJ1-5; V: TRBV7-9; D: .; CDR3: CASSGMGAHQPQHF; DNA: TGTGCCAGCAGCGGCATGGGGGCCCATCAGCCCCAGCATTTT
size: .; J: TRBJ1-2; V: TRBV5-5; D: .; CDR3: CVSSPAEIGTGAGYTF; DNA: TGTGTCAGCAGTCCCGCGGAAATTGGGACCGGGGCCGGCTACACCTTC
size: many; J: TRBJ1-6; V: TRBV10-2; D: .; CDR3: CASSESKGSPLHF; DNA: TGCGCCAGCAGTGAGTCTAAGGGATCACCCCTCCACTTT
size: many; J: TRBJ2-7; V: TRBV20-1; D: .; CDR3: CSVFLKSPFSYEQYF; DNA: TGCAGTGTCTTTCTGAAGTCACCCTTCTCCTACGAGCAGTACTTC
size: many; J: TRBJ2-3; V: TRBV7-9; D: .; CDR3: CASSFQGQDTQYF; DNA: TGTGCCAGCAGTTTTCAGGGTCAAGATACGCAGTATTTT
size: many; J: TRBJ2-7; V: TRBV12-3/TRBV12-4; D: .; CDR3: CASTNLYEQYF; DNA: TGTGCCAGCACGAACCTCTACGAGCAGTACTTC